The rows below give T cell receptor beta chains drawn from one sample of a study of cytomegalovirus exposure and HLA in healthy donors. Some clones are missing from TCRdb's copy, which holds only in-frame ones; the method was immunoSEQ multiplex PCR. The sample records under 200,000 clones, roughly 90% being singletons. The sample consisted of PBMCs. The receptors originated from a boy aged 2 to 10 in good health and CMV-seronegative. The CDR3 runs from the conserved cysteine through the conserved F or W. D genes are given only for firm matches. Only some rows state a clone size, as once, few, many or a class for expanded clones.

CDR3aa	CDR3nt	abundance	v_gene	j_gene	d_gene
CASSASSYEQYF	TGTGCCAGTAGCGCGAGCTCCTACGAGCAGTACTTC	once	TRBV19	TRBJ2-7	.
CAWSAGAGGNEQYF	TGTGCCTGGTCGGCGGGGGCAGGTGGGAACGAGCAGTACTTC	.	TRBV30	TRBJ2-7	.
CASSPPRGTGINEKLFF	TGTGCCAGCTCACCACCGAGGGGGACAGGCATTAATGAAAAACTGTTTTTT	.	TRBV18	TRBJ1-4	TRBD1
CASSSGTGGPNYGYTF	TGTGCCAGCAGTTCCGGGACAGGGGGCCCCAACTATGGCTACACCTTC	.	TRBV28	TRBJ1-2	TRBD1
CASSQPPKGGNTEAFF	TGTGCCAGCAGCCAACCCCCCAAGGGAGGGAACACTGAAGCTTTCTTT	.	TRBV14	TRBJ1-1	.
CASSVEGTANYEQYF	TGTGCCAGCAGCGTAGAGGGGACAGCCAACTACGAGCAGTACTTC	.	TRBV9	TRBJ2-7	TRBD1
CSVNPGGTGVLNTQYF	TGCAGCGTTAACCCTGGGGGGACAGGGGTATTAAATACGCAGTATTTT	once	TRBV29-1	TRBJ2-3	TRBD1
CASSIGRASGNSPLHF	TGTGCCAGTAGTATAGGGAGGGCTTCTGGCAATTCACCCCTCCACTTT	.	TRBV19	TRBJ1-6	.
CASSQRYPGARARGETRYF	TGCGCCAGCAGCCAAAGATATCCGGGAGCTCGGGCTAGGGGAGAGACCCGGTACTTC	.	TRBV4-1	TRBJ2-5	.
CASSLSRGRTEAFF	TGTGCCAGCAGTTTATCGAGGGGGCGGACTGAAGCTTTCTTT	.	TRBV27	TRBJ1-1	TRBD1
CASSIAGLNYYGYTF	TGTGCCAGTAGTATAGCGGGACTGAACTACTATGGCTACACCTTC	once	TRBV19	TRBJ1-2	.
CSSSSDRGHNTEAFF	TGTTCCAGCAGCTCGGACAGGGGGCACAACACTGAAGCTTTCTTT	.	TRBV7-9	TRBJ1-1	TRBD1
CASSFGTEDRYSYEQYF	TGTGCCAGCAGTTTCGGCACGGAGGACAGGTATTCCTACGAGCAGTACTTC	.	TRBV28	TRBJ2-7	TRBD1
CASSLVASGFQETQYF	TGTGCCAGCAGCCTTGTGGCTAGCGGGTTCCAAGAGACCCAGTACTTC	.	TRBV7-9	TRBJ2-5	TRBD2